These T cell receptor beta chains were read from a single sample in a study of blood T cell repertoires in COVID-19. The method was immunoSEQ multiplex PCR; TCRdb's version includes in-frame clones alone and lacks a portion of them. Among about 160,000 clones listed, roughly 83% were seen once. The sequencing sample was made of peripheral blood. These receptors were obtained from an elderly woman with active or convalescent COVID-19. CDR3s include the opening cysteine and the closing phenylalanine or tryptophan. The order of the fields is D gene, clone size, V gene, J gene, CDR3 protein, CDR3 DNA. The D gene is left open where the match is weak. Expanded clones get a size class; other rows say once, few or many, or leave the size out.

TRBD1	-	TRBV5-6	TRBJ1-2	CASSSFPGQGSGYTF	TGTGCCAGCAGCTCTTTTCCGGGACAGGGAAGTGGCTACACCTTC
TRBD2	-	TRBV11-3	TRBJ2-5	CASSAGASGGQETQYF	TGTGCCAGCAGCGCCGGTGCTAGCGGGGGACAAGAGACCCAGTACTTC
-	-	TRBV6-6	TRBJ2-5	CASRDNRIQQETQYF	TGTGCCAGCAGGGATAACAGGATCCAACAAGAGACCCAGTACTTC
-	-	TRBV11-2	TRBJ1-2	CASSSLRVLGYTF	TGTGCCAGCAGCTCGCTGAGGGTTCTTGGCTACACCTTC
-	-	TRBV5-6	TRBJ2-7	CASSSDSGAYEQYF	TGTGCCAGCAGCTCGGACAGTGGGGCCTACGAGCAGTACTTC
-	few	TRBV3-1/TRBV3-2	TRBJ2-1	CASSQATGSNEQFF	TGTGCCAGCAGCCAAGCCACGGGGAGCAATGAGCAGTTCTTC
TRBD2	once	TRBV3-1/TRBV3-2	TRBJ2-2	CASSPPRGGRGGELFF	TGTGCCAGCAGCCCCCCCCGGGGGGGCCGGGGCGGGGAGCTGTTTTTT
-	-	TRBV12-3/TRBV12-4	TRBJ1-6	CASSSMAKSPLHF	TGTGCCAGCAGTTCCATGGCAAAATCACCCCTCCACTTT
TRBD1	-	TRBV2	TRBJ1-2	CASSGTGSNYGYTF	TGTGCCAGCAGCGGGACAGGATCTAACTATGGCTACACCTTC
TRBD1	-	TRBV2	TRBJ1-5	CASSWDSVSNQPQHF	TGTGCCAGCAGTTGGGACAGCGTGAGCAATCAGCCCCAGCATTTT
-	-	TRBV6-2/TRBV6-3	TRBJ2-7	CASSKAGRQYF	TGTGCCAGCAGTAAGGCGGGGCGGCAGTACTTC
TRBD1	-	TRBV4-3	TRBJ2-7	CASSQDRDRGSYEQYF	TGCGCCAGCAGCCAGGACCGGGACAGGGGGTCGTACGAGCAGTACTTC
TRBD2	-	TRBV5-8	TRBJ2-1	CASSLRTSGYNEQFF	TGTGCCAGCAGCCTCCGGACTAGCGGGTACAATGAGCAGTTCTTC
-	-	TRBV27	TRBJ2-1	CASSLWGDGDNEQFF	TGTGCCAGCAGTTTATGGGGAGACGGCGACAATGAGCAGTTCTTC
-	-	TRBV3-1/TRBV3-2	TRBJ2-4	CASSPEPWRAKNIQYF	TGTGCCAGCAGCCCGGAACCATGGAGGGCCAAAAACATTCAGTACTTC
TRBD2	-	TRBV5-4	TRBJ2-3	CASSARGGEGTDTQYF	TGTGCCAGCAGCGCCCGCGGGGGGGAGGGCACAGATACGCAGTATTTT
TRBD1	-	TRBV11-3	TRBJ2-2	CASSLYSSGQAFTGELFF	TGTGCCAGCAGCTTGTATTCGTCGGGACAGGCGTTCACCGGGGAGCTGTTTTTT
TRBD1	once	TRBV5-1	TRBJ1-1	CASRPTGQTNTEAFF	TGCGCCAGCAGGCCTACGGGACAGACGAACACTGAAGCTTTCTTT
-	-	TRBV18	TRBJ2-7	CASSLLDRDYEQYF	TGTGCCAGCTCACTTTTAGACAGAGACTACGAGCAGTACTTC
TRBD2	-	TRBV10-2	TRBJ2-3	CASKGTSGGAGTDTQYF	TGCGCCAGCAAAGGGACTAGCGGGGGGGCAGGCACAGATACGCAGTATTTT
-	-	TRBV12-5	TRBJ2-7	CASGLREPSYEQYF	TGTGCTAGTGGTTTGCGGGAACCCTCCTACGAGCAGTACTTC
-	-	TRBV27	TRBJ1-2	CASSLGTPGNYGYTF	TGTGCCAGCAGTTTGGGGACACCTGGAAACTATGGCTACACCTTC
-	-	TRBV6-2/TRBV6-3	TRBJ2-3	CASSTQTGVDTQYF	TGTGCCAGCAGTACCCAAACGGGGGTCGATACGCAGTATTTT
-	few	TRBV5-1	TRBJ1-6	CASSLVANGDSYNSPLHF	TGCGCCAGCAGCTTGGTCGCTAATGGGGACTCGTATAATTCACCCCTCCACTTT
-	-	TRBV5-5	TRBJ1-4	CASSFWSSGQRNEKLFF	TGTGCCAGCAGCTTTTGGTCATCCGGACAACGAAATGAAAAACTGTTTTTT
-	once	TRBV5-1	TRBJ1-4	CASSQGNEKLFF	TGCGCCAGCAGCCAGGGGAATGAAAAACTGTTTTTT
TRBD1	-	TRBV4-1	TRBJ1-1	CASSQSGTVNTEAFF	TGCGCCAGCAGCCAATCCGGGACAGTGAACACTGAAGCTTTCTTT
-	-	TRBV5-1	TRBJ2-6	CASSLGTGPANVLTF	TGCGCCAGCAGCTTGGGCACAGGCCCGGCCAACGTCCTGACTTTC
TRBD1	few	TRBV7-4	TRBJ1-2	CASSLEEGAITLSTNYGYTF	TGTGCCAGCAGCTTAGAAGAGGGGGCAATCACTCTCAGCACTAACTATGGCTACACCTTC
TRBD1	-	TRBV6-5	TRBJ1-6	CASTGQGYSPLHF	TGTGCCAGCACCGGACAGGGTTACTCACCCCTCCACTTT
-	few	TRBV30	TRBJ1-6	CAWSRGGNSPLHF	TGTGCCTGGAGTCGCGGAGGGAATTCACCCCTCCACTTT
TRBD2	-	TRBV19	TRBJ2-2	CASRSGGNTGELFF	TGTGCCAGTAGATCGGGGGGGAACACCGGGGAGCTGTTTTTT
TRBD1	-	TRBV9	TRBJ1-6	CASSPQARGFGSPLHF	TGTGCCAGCAGCCCCCAGGCCAGGGGGTTCGGTTCACCCCTCCACTTT
-	-	TRBV19	TRBJ1-3	CASSAGPGNTIYF	TGTGCCAGTAGTGCAGGGCCGGGAAACACCATATATTTT
-	once	TRBV6-5	TRBJ2-2	CASRKGESGELFF	TGTGCCAGCAGGAAGGGGGAGTCCGGGGAGCTGTTTTTT
TRBD1	-	TRBV19	TRBJ1-2	CASTRDRGRSNYGYTF	TGTGCCAGTACACGGGACAGGGGCAGATCTAACTATGGCTACACCTTC
TRBD1	-	TRBV19	TRBJ1-2	CASSQQGAQGYGYTF	TGTGCCAGTAGTCAACAGGGGGCGCAGGGCTATGGCTACACCTTC
-	-	TRBV7-2	TRBJ2-7	CASSLPTYEQYF	TGTGCCAGCAGCTTACCCACCTACGAGCAGTACTTC
-	-	TRBV6-5	TRBJ1-5	CASQPRTDSNQPQHF	TGTGCCAGTCAGCCCAGGACAGATAGCAATCAGCCCCAGCATTTT
-	once	TRBV12-5	TRBJ1-1	CASGSGTVTEAFF	TGTGCTAGTGGTTCGGGGACTGTCACTGAAGCTTTCTTT
-	once	TRBV18	TRBJ1-3	CASSPPGPGAGNTIYF	TGTGCCAGCTCACCACCGGGTCCAGGGGCTGGAAACACCATATATTTT
-	-	TRBV3-1/TRBV3-2	TRBJ2-2	CASTLGVNTGELFF	TGTGCCAGCACCTTAGGAGTGAACACCGGGGAGCTGTTTTTT
TRBD1	-	TRBV19	TRBJ1-3	CASRSTGAGNTIYF	TGTGCCAGTAGATCGACAGGGGCTGGAAACACCATATATTTT
TRBD1	-	TRBV6-6	TRBJ1-1	CASSYITGTGEAFF	TGTGCCAGCAGTTACATTACCGGGACAGGGGAAGCTTTCTTT